This T cell receptor beta chain is from a study of blood T cell repertoires in COVID-19 (dated by TCRdb to between 2020 and 2021). Background on the whole study: Samples covering the acute and convalescent phases of COVID-19 were provided by collaborators in the United States, Italy and Spain. The prospective study material was composed of cDNA or gDNA derived from T cells, B-cell-depleted T cells, or PBMCs. Deeply sampled blood TCRbeta repertoires from subjects exposed to, actively infected with, or recovered from COVID-19 were included in the dataset. The repertoires were released in a freely available public database intended as a resource for research on the immune response to SARS-CoV-2. Samples came from the ongoing ImmuneRACE study (first 160 participants) plus 1,254 subjects from 6 global collaborators. A de-identified subject ID, COVID-19 status, age in years and sex were almost always included in the sample metadata. Where available, HLA class I and class II types were taken from metadata supplied by the sample provider and were not determined by assay-based typing.

The immunoSEQ Assay, a bias-controlled multiplex PCR, was used to amplify TCRbeta CDR3 regions from genomic DNA. From the authors' description of their analysis: Within the assay, amplification of reference gene primers was used to estimate how many nucleated cells each sample contained. Sequence reads were collapsed and filtered to measure the absolute abundance of every unique TCRbeta CDR3 rearrangement. For each sample, productive Simpson clonality was calculated as the square root of Simpson's diversity index across productive rearrangements. In TCRdb, the immuneACCESS table is reduced to in-frame sequences with V and J assigned. These tables do not hold every clone; where another copy was compared, an unresolved V gene accounts for under half, and the others remain unexplained. V, J and clone size are those of that table, while D and trimming were read from the DNA. The sample yields roughly 120,000 clones; just over 70% were counted once. Jointly, the top ten make up roughly 0.86% of the sample.

According to the germline V gene (reference sequence), CDR1 reads SEHNR and CDR2 reads FQNEAQ. V trim: 5 bases; J trim: 7 bases; unmatched bases: 16. The CDR3 contains 17 residues, cysteine and phenylalanine counted. Left in the record is the CDR3 DNA by itself, 51 bases read in frame from the first base. Collaborating institutions collected whole blood in K2EDTA tubes following their own protocols. For TCRbeta analysis, collaborators shipped samples in one of three forms: frozen whole blood, isolated PBMCs, or DNA extracted from either of those sample types. The paper as a whole reports these results and caveats: Clinical and demographic metadata were provided uncurated, with the amount varying by source and participant.

As concerns this clone: Which antigen it targets is not known. Base qualities were left out, and no much larger clone turns up one base away.

The TCR originated in a human donor with acute or convalescent COVID-19. The donor label of this sample is uncertain. Sequencing used peripheral blood. The rearrangement combines TRBV7-9 with TRBJ1-2, with 10 bases aligning to TRBD1. At the DNA level, the sequence is TGTGCCAGCAGCACGCCCTTCCGGGACAGGGGAAGGAGTGGCTACACCTTC. It translates to CASSTPFRDRGRSGYTF.